These T cell receptor beta chains were read from a single sample in a study of CXCR3-negative and CXCR3-positive naive CD8 T cells. TCRdb re-called the 5' RACE reads, yielding one record per CDR3 amino acid sequence without DNA. The sample includes 150,000 to 180,000 distinct CDR3 sequences. Input material: naive CXCR3+ CD8+ T cells from blood. These receptors all come from a human donor in good health. Some clones in this sample may be carry-over from other donors' samples. The CDR3 runs from the conserved cysteine through the conserved F or W.

CDR3 length	V gene	J gene	CDR3 protein
12	TRBV29-1	TRBJ1-1	CSVDTGNTEAFF
15	TRBV29-1	TRBJ2-3	CSVEVAGDNTDTQYF
18	TRBV5-1	TRBJ1-6	CASSSPEAPLGGISPLHF
13	TRBV29-1	TRBJ2-7	CSVEVTGLYEQYF
20	TRBV12-3/TRBV12-4	TRBJ2-1	CASSPDRVALAGALYNEQFF
15	TRBV5-1	TRBJ2-7	CASSLPGLWWDEQYF
15	TRBV4-3	TRBJ2-1	CASSQEHAIYNKQFF
16	TRBV5-5	TRBJ2-7	CASSLRVGRSTYEQYF
16	TRBV9	TRBJ2-1	CASTTFGGSSFNEQFF
13	TRBV29-1	TRBJ2-5	CSVVTGVQETQYF
14	TRBV7-8	TRBJ2-7	CASSLGGRGYEQYF
15	TRBV27	TRBJ2-1	CASSLFLAGYNEQFF
14	TRBV2	TRBJ2-7	CASTERQGDYEQYF
13	TRBV10-3	TRBJ2-7	CAISVDTSYEQYF
15	TRBV9	TRBJ2-2	CASSVVSGGTGELFF
16	TRBV7-8	TRBJ2-1	CASSWALDRVGNEQFF
14	TRBV29-1	TRBJ1-2	CSVPGQEKSYGYTF
13	TRBV7-8	TRBJ2-7	CASSLWYRDEQYF
15	TRBV7-2	TRBJ1-1	CASSSPLGRGTEAFF
14	TRBV29-1	TRBJ2-3	CSVVMGEYTDTQYF
17	TRBV20-1	TRBJ1-5	CSARDTGGRGSNQPQHF
16	TRBV5-1	TRBJ2-5	CASSLVGSGMGETQYF
16	TRBV28	TRBJ2-1	CASNTFLAGGRNEQFF
14	TRBV7-2	TRBJ2-7	CASSFGGGAYEQYF
14	TRBV7-9	TRBJ2-7	CASSSPGSSYEQYF
14	TRBV12-3/TRBV12-4	TRBJ2-1	CASTEAGVVNEQFF
17	TRBV7-8	TRBJ1-2	CASTKKGWGPPNYGYTF
14	TRBV12-3/TRBV12-4	TRBJ2-5	CASSSGQGSETQYF
16	TRBV4-1	TRBJ2-2	CASSTLQAGATGELFF
12	TRBV27	TRBJ2-7	CASGLTGGEQYF
15	TRBV12-3/TRBV12-4	TRBJ1-1	CAIRVLLTRGNEAFF
16	TRBV7-3	TRBJ2-3	CASSLSPGGPGDMQYF
13	TRBV29-1	TRBJ2-2	CSVVRQNTGELFF
18	TRBV7-6	TRBJ2-7	CASSHRAPQGASSSEQYF
11	TRBV29-1	TRBJ1-1	CSVAGSTEAFF
13	TRBV10-3	TRBJ2-1	CAISEDNNNEQFF
12	TRBV7-9	TRBJ1-1	CASIGDGGEAFF